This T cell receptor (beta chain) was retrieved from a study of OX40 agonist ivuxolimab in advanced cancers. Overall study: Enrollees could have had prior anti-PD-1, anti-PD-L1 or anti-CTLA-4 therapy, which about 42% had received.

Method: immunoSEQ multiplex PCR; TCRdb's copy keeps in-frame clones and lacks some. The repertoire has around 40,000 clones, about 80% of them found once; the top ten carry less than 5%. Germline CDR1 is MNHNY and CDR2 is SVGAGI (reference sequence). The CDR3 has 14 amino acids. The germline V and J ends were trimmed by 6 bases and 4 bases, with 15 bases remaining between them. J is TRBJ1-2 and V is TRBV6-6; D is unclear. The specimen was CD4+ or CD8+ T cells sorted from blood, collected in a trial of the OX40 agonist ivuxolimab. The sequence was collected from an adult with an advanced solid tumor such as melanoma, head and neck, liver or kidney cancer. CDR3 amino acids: CASRTLESRYGYTF. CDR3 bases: TGTGCCAGCAGGACGTTGGAAAGTCGCTATGGCTACACCTTC.